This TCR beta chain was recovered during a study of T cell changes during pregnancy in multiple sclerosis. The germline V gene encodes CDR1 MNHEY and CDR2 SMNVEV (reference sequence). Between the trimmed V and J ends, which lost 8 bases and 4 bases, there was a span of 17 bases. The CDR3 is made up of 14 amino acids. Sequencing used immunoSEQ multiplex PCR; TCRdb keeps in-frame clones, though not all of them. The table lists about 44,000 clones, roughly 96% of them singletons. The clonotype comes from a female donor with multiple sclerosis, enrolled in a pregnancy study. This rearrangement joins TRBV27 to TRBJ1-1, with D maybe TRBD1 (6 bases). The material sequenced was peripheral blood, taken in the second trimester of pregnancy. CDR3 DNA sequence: TGTGCCAGCGGGGGGGTGAGGGGGAGCACTGAAGCTTTCTTT. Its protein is CASGGVRGSTEAFF.